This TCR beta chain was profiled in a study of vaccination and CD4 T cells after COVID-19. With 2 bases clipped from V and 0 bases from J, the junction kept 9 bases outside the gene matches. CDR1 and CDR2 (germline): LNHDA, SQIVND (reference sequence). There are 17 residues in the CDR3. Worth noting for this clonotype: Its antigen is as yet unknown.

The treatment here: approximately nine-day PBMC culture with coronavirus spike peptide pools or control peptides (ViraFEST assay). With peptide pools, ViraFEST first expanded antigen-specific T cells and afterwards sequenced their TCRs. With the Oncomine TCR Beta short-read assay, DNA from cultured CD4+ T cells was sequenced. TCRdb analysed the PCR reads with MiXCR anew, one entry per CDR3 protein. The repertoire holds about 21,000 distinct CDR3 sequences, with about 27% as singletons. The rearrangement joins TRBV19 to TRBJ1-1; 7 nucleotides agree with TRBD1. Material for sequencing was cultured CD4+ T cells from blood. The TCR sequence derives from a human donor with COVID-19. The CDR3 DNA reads TGTGCCAGTAGTATACGTCAGGGGGGAGGTGTGAACACTGAAGCTTTCTTT. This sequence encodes CASSIRQGGGVNTEAFF.